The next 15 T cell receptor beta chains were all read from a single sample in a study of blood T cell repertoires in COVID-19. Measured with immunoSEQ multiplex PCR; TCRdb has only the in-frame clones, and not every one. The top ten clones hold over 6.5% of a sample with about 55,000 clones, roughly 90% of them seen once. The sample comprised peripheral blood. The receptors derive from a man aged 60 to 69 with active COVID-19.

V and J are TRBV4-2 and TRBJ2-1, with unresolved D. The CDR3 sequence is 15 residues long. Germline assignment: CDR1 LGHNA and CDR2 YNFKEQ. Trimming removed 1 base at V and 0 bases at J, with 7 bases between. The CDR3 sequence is CASSQAGSSYNEQFF. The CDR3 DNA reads TGTGCCAGCAGCCAAGCGGGTAGCTCCTACAATGAGCAGTTCTTC.

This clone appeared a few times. This CDR3 reads CASSHRTYSNQPQHF. The CDR3 DNA follows: TGTGCCAGCAGCCACCGGACATATAGCAATCAGCCCCAGCATTTT. The genes are TRBV3-1 (or the pseudogene TRBV3-2) and TRBJ1-5, with D possibly matching TRBD1 (5 bases). Germline V gene lookup returns CDR1 LGHDT and CDR2 YNNKEL (reference sequence). The germline V and J ends were trimmed by 3 bases and 0 bases, with 9 bases remaining between them. This CDR3 spans 15 amino acids.

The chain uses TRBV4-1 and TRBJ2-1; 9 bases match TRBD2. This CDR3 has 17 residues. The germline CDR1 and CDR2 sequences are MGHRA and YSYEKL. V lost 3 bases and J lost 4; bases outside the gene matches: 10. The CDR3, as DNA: TGCGCCAGCAGCCAGGGACTAGCCGACCCCCGATACAATGAGCAGTTCTTC. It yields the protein CASSQGLADPRYNEQFF.

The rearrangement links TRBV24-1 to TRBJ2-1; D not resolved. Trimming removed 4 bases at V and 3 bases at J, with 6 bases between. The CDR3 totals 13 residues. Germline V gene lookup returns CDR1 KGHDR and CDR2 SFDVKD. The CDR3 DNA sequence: TGTGCCACCAGTGAAAACAACTACAATGAGCAGTTCTTC. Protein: CATSENNYNEQFF.

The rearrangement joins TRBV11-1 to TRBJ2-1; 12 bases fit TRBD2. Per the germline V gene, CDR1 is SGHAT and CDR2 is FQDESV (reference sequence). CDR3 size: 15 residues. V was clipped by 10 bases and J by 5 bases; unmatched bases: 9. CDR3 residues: CATGGGLAGNNEQFF. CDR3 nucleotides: TGTGCCACCGGGGGCGGACTAGCGGGGAACAATGAGCAGTTCTTC. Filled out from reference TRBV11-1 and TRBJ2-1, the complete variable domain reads EAEVAQSPRYKITEKSQAVAFWCDPISGHATLYWYRQILGQGPELLVQFQDESVVDDSQLPKDRFSAERLKGVDSTLKIQPAELGDSAMYLCATGGGLAGNNEQFFGPGTRLTVL.

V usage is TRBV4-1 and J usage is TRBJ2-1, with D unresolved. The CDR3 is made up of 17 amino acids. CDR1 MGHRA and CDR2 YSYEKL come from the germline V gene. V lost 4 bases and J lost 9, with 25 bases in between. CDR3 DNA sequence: TGCGCCAGCAGCCTCGGTGGCTACTTTCGTCAATCGGGTGAGCAGTTCTTC. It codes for CASSLGGYFRQSGEQFF.

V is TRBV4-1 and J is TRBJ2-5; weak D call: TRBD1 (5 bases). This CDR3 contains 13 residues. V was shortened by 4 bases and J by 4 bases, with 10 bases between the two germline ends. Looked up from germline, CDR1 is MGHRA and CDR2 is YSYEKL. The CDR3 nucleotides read TGCGCCAGCAGCCCCCAGGGTGCAGAGACCCAGTACTTC. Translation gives CASSPQGAETQYF.

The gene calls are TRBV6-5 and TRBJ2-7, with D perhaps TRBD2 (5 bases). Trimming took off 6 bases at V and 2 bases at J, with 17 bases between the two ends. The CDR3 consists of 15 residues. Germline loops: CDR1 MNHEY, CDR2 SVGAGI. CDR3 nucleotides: TGTGCCAGCAGCGTGAGGGCAGTTCAGGCCTACGAGCAGTACTTC. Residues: CASSVRAVQAYEQYF.

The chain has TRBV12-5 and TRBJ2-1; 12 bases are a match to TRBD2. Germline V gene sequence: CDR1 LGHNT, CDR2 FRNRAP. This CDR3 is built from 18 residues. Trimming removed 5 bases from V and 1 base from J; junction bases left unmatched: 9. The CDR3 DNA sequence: TGTGCTAGTGGTCCGCCGGGACTAGCGGGTTCATCCTACAATGAGCAGTTCTTC. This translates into CASGPPGLAGSSYNEQFF.

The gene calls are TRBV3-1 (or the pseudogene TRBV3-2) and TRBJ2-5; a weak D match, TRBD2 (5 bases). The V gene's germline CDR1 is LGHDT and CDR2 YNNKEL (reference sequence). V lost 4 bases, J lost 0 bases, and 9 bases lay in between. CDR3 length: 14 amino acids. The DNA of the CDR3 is TGTGCCAGCAGCCTACTAGACTACCAAGAGACCCAGTACTTC. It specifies CASSLLDYQETQYF.

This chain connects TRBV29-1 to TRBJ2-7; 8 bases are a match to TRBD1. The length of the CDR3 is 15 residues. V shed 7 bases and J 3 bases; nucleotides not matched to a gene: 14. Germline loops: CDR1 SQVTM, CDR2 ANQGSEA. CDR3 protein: CSARRGQGAYYEQYF. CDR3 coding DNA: TGCAGCGCCCGGAGGGGTCAGGGGGCTTACTACGAGCAGTACTTC.

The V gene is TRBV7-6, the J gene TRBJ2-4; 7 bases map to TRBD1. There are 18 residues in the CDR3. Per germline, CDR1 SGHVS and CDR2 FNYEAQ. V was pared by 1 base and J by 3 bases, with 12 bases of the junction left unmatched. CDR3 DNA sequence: TGTGCCAGCAGCTTAGAAGAAGGGGGCACTTGGGACAAAAACATTCAGTACTTC. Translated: CASSLEEGGTWDKNIQYF.

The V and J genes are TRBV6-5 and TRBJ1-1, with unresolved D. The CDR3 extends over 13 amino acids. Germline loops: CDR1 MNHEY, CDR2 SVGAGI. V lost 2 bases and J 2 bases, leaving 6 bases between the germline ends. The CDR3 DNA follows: TGTGCCAGCAGTTACCTGAGAAACACTGAAGCTTTCTTT. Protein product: CASSYLRNTEAFF.

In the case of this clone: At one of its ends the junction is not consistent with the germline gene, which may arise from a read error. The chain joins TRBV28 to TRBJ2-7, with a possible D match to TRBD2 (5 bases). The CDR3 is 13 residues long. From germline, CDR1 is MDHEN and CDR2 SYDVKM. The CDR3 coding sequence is TGTGCCAGCAGTTTAAGAAATCCCCCGGAGGTGAACTTC. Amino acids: CASSLRNPPEVNF.

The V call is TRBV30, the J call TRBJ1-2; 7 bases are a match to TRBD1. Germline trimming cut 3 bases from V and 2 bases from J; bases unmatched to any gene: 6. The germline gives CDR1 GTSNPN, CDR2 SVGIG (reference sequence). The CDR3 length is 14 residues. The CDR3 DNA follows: TGTGCCTGGAGAAGACAGGGAACCAACTATGGCTACACCTTC. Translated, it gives CAWRRQGTNYGYTF.